These 17 T cell receptor beta chains were all obtained from the same sample, sequenced in a study of shared clonotypes between healthy human individuals. Method: immunoSEQ multiplex PCR; TCRdb's copy keeps in-frame clones and lacks some. Of about 2,200,000 clones in the sample, about 92% are singletons; the top ten hold 1.5% to 2%. Naive CD8 cells, CD45RO-negative and positively selected for CCR7, excluded terminally differentiated effector memory CD45RA+ cells. Sequences were obtained from naive CD8+ T cells from PBMCs. Receptor source: a man younger than 35 in good health. Some clones in this sample may be carry-over from other donors' samples.

The chain recombines TRBV15 with TRBJ2-7, with 10 bases identical to TRBD1. With V trimmed by 4 bases and J by 2 bases, 5 bases remained unmatched. The CDR3 loop spans 15 amino acids. Germline V CDR1 and CDR2: LNHNV, YYDKDF (reference sequence). CDR3 DNA sequence: TGTGCCACCAGCACAGGGACAGGGGAAACCTACGAGCAGTACTTC. Encoded protein: CATSTGTGETYEQYF.

J is TRBJ1-5 and V is TRBV28; D is possibly TRBD1 (6 bases). Trimming took 4 bases from V and 4 from J, leaving 14 bases between them. The CDR3 consists of 15 residues. Germline values: CDR1 MDHEN, CDR2 SYDVKM. DNA of the CDR3: TGTGCCAGCAGTTGGAGGGGGGGAGGGAATCAGCCCCAGCATTTT. Translation: CASSWRGGGNQPQHF.

The chain employs TRBV5-1 and TRBJ2-7, with TRBD2 matching over 7 bases. The CDR3 has 14 amino acids. Germline-derived CDR1 and CDR2 are SGHRS and YFSETQ. V gave up 4 bases and J gave up 3 bases; unmatched junction bases: 7. CDR3 in amino acids: CASSGGREFYEQYF. In DNA form, the CDR3 reads TGCGCCAGCAGCGGAGGGCGGGAGTTCTACGAGCAGTACTTC. The variable domain in full, with the rest retrieved from reference TRBV5-1 and TRBJ2-7, is KAGVTQTPRYLIKTRGQQVTLSCSPISGHRSVSWYQQTPGQGLQFLFEYFSETQRNKGNFPGRFSGRQFSNSRSEMNVSTLELGDSALYLCASSGGREFYEQYFGPGTRLTVT.

This clone was detected only a few times. The chain employs TRBV9 and TRBJ1-1; no definite D call. CDR3 length: 12 residues. Per germline, CDR1 SGDLS and CDR2 YYNGEE. Trimming stripped 3 bases from V and 3 bases from J, with 6 bases between. The DNA of the CDR3 is TGTGCCAGCAGCGATCAAGACACTGAAGCTTTCTTT. This encodes CASSDQDTEAFF.

This clone was recorded only once. The chain is built from TRBV13 and TRBJ1-3; D unclear. The germline CDR1 and CDR2 sequences are PRHDT and FYEKMQ (reference sequence). Deletions cut 5 bases from V and 4 bases from J, with 12 bases between. The CDR3 runs 14 residues. The DNA of the CDR3 is TGTGCCAGCAGCCCCAAGGGTGCCGGAAACACCATATATTTT. Its protein product is CASSPKGAGNTIYF.

Of note for this clone: Other DNA sequences in the same sample also yield this CDR3. This chain uses TRBV27 with TRBJ1-1, with D maybe TRBD1 (5 bases). V dropped 4 bases and J dropped 0 bases, with 9 bases sitting between them. This CDR3 is built from 14 residues. In germline, CDR1 is MNHEY, CDR2 SMNVEV (reference sequence). The CDR3 protein is CASSWGVMNTEAFF. The CDR3, as DNA: TGTGCCAGCAGTTGGGGGGTTATGAACACTGAAGCTTTCTTT.

The chain couples TRBV18 to TRBJ2-1; 9 bases are a match to TRBD2. Germline assignment: CDR1 KGHSH and CDR2 LQKENI. The CDR3 is 17 residues long. The V gene end was trimmed by 3 bases and the J gene end by 0 bases; junction bases not matched to a gene: 6. The CDR3 DNA reads as TGTGCCAGCTCACCGGCGGGGGGGGTGCGCTCCTACAATGAGCAGTTCTTC. It encodes CASSPAGGVRSYNEQFF.

V and J are TRBV27 and TRBJ2-7, with 7 bases that match TRBD1. Per the germline V gene, CDR1 is MNHEY and CDR2 is SMNVEV (reference sequence). With V trimmed by 0 bases and J by 0 bases, 14 bases remained unmatched. This CDR3 spans 19 amino acids. As DNA, the CDR3 is TGTGCCAGCAGTTTATCGATAAGGAAAGGACAGGCGATCTCCTACGAGCAGTACTTC. It specifies CASSLSIRKGQAISYEQYF.

The genes are TRBV27 and TRBJ2-7; D is unclear. CDR1 and CDR2 (germline): MNHEY, SMNVEV (reference sequence). There are 14 residues in the CDR3. V was trimmed by 3 bases and J by 4 bases, leaving 13 bases between them. The CDR3 here is CASSLGPGFYEQYF. The CDR3 DNA reads TGTGCCAGCAGTTTGGGTCCCGGGTTTTACGAGCAGTACTTC.

With respect to this clone: Other DNA sequences in the sample encode the same CDR3. The V gene is TRBV27, the J gene TRBJ2-1; D remains ambiguous. There are 14 residues in the CDR3. CDR1 is MNHEY, CDR2 SMNVEV, per germline (reference sequence). Deletions cut 3 bases from V and 0 bases from J, with 6 bases between. CDR3 sequence (DNA): TGTGCCAGCAGTTTGATGGGCTCCTACAATGAGCAGTTCTTC. Translating it yields CASSLMGSYNEQFF.

This sequence joins TRBV6-5 and TRBJ2-5; D tentatively reads TRBD1 or TRBD2 (6 bases each). This CDR3 region has 16 residues. CDR1 and CDR2 from the germline V gene are MNHEY and SVGAGI. V was shortened by 2 bases and J by 3 bases, with 16 bases between the two germline ends. CDR3 DNA sequence: TGTGCCAGCAGTTACGTTACTGGGGGGCAAGAAGAGACCCAGTACTTC. This translates into CASSYVTGGQEETQYF.

The CDR3 DNA sequence: TGTGCCAGCAGCGTACGTCTACTAGCGGGAGCTAGAGATACGCAGTATTTT. This gives the protein CASSVRLLAGARDTQYF. The V and J genes are TRBV9 and TRBJ2-3; 11 bases map to TRBD2. Looked up from germline, CDR1 is SGDLS and CDR2 is YYNGEE. Trimming at V came to 1 base and at J to 5 bases, leaving 9 bases not matched to a gene. The CDR3 length is 17 residues.

This clone occurred once. J is TRBJ1-1 and V is TRBV28; no definite D call. This CDR3 region has 14 residues. Germline CDR1 MDHEN, CDR2 SYDVKM. V lost 6 bases and J lost 2, with 13 bases in between. The CDR3 sequence: CASSLPPLNTEAFF. The CDR3 DNA follows: TGTGCCAGCAGCCTACCCCCACTAAACACTGAAGCTTTCTTT.

This clone was recorded a few times. The same CDR3 arises from other DNA sequences in this sample as well. The J gene is TRBJ2-7, the V gene TRBV27, with 7 positions matching TRBD2. From germline, CDR1 is MNHEY and CDR2 SMNVEV (reference sequence). This CDR3 is built from 11 residues. V trimming: 3 bases; J trimming: 7 bases; junction bases outside the gene matches: 0. In DNA, the CDR3 is TGTGCCAGCAGTTTGGGGGGGGAGCAGTACTTC. Its protein product is CASSLGGEQYF.

The chain couples TRBV9 to TRBJ2-1; tentative D call: TRBD2 (5 bases). Germline V gene lookup returns CDR1 SGDLS and CDR2 YYNGEE. Deletions cut 0 bases from V and 0 bases from J, with 13 bases between. The CDR3 is 17 residues long. The CDR3 region is CASSVGGRTSSYNEQFF. CDR3 in DNA: TGTGCCAGCAGCGTAGGCGGGCGCACGAGCTCCTACAATGAGCAGTTCTTC.

This clone occurred once. This chain links TRBV7-2 with TRBJ2-7; D might be TRBD1 or TRBD2, each matching 5 bases. Between the trimmed V and J ends, which lost 4 bases and 2 bases, there was a span of 6 bases. Germline V gives CDR1 SGHTA, CDR2 FQGNSA. This CDR3 is 12 amino acids long. DNA for the CDR3: TGTGCCAGCAGCTGGGGACCCTACGAGCAGTACTTC. Translated: CASSWGPYEQYF.

A note on this clone: The sample contains more than one DNA sequence encoding this CDR3. The V and J genes are TRBV6-5 and TRBJ2-7; tentative D call: TRBD1 (6 bases). The CDR3 has 14 residues. V shed 5 bases and J shed 3 bases, with 14 bases lying between them. Germline lookup yields CDR1 MNHEY and CDR2 SVGAGI. In DNA form, the CDR3 reads TGTGCCAGCAGTCCCGAGGGGGAAGTCTACGAGCAGTACTTC. The encoded protein is CASSPEGEVYEQYF.